These 28 T cell receptor beta chains were all obtained from the same sample, sequenced in a study of blood T cell repertoires in COVID-19. This table comes from immunoSEQ multiplex PCR, and its TCRdb copy is limited to in-frame clones, with some not included. The sample shows 59,000 or so clones, around four fifths of them seen only once. The sample comprised peripheral blood. The receptors were sampled from a human donor in a cohort sampled during active COVID-19.

The chain recombines TRBV18 with TRBJ1-1, with D possibly being TRBD1 (6 bases). Germline V lookup: CDR1 KGHSH, CDR2 LQKENI. Trimming removed 4 bases from V and 1 base from J, with 28 bases in between. This CDR3 is 20 amino acids long. The CDR3, as DNA: TGTGCCAGCTCACGACAGGTAGTAGGGATAACAACAAAACCGAACACTGAAGCTTTCTTT. It is translated as CASSRQVVGITTKPNTEAFF.

The genes are TRBV4-1 and TRBJ1-1; 7 nucleotides align to TRBD1. The CDR3 extends over 17 amino acids. The J segment lost 0 bases and the V segment lost 3 bases, leaving 10 bases of the junction unmatched. Germline V gives CDR1 MGHRA, CDR2 YSYEKL. The DNA for the CDR3 is TGCGCCAGCAGCCAGACGCAACCGGGACAGATGAACACTGAAGCTTTCTTT. Translated: CASSQTQPGQMNTEAFF.

This clone was counted once. The J gene is TRBJ2-2, the V gene TRBV5-1; TRBD1 aligns across 9 bases. Trimming took 4 bases from V and 6 from J; bases not matched to a gene: 13. Germline CDR1 reads SGHRS; CDR2 reads YFSETQ. The length of the CDR3 is 17 residues. In DNA form, the CDR3 reads TGCGCCAGCAGCCCCGGACCGGGACAGGGTTCCCCCGGGGAGCTGTTTTTT. Its protein product is CASSPGPGQGSPGELFF. The full variable domain, rest sourced from reference TRBV5-1 and TRBJ2-2, is KAGVTQTPRYLIKTRGQQVTLSCSPISGHRSVSWYQQTPGQGLQFLFEYFSETQRNKGNFPGRFSGRQFSNSRSEMNVSTLELGDSALYLCASSPGPGQGSPGELFFGEGSRLTVL.

This rearrangement joins TRBV2 to TRBJ1-2; TRBD1 is a possible D gene (5 bases). V lost 9 bases to trimming and J lost 2 bases, with 10 bases between them. The CDR3 covers 12 residues. The germline V gene encodes CDR1 SNHLY and CDR2 FYNNEI. The CDR3 spells CASQTENYGYTF. For the CDR3, the DNA is TGTGCCAGTCAGACAGAAAACTATGGCTACACCTTC. The full variable domain, with the rest looked up from reference TRBV2 and TRBJ1-2, is EPEVTQTPSHQVTQMGQEVILRCVPISNHLYFYWYRQILGQKVEFLVSFYNNEISEKSEIFDDQFSVERPDGSNFTLKIRSTKLEDSAMYFCASQTENYGYTFGSGTRLTVV.

This clone was recorded a few times. The gene calls are TRBV30 and TRBJ1-2; 9 bases align to TRBD1. Per the germline V gene, CDR1 is GTSNPN and CDR2 is SVGIG (reference sequence). V gave up 7 bases and J gave up 5 bases; unmatched junction bases: 2. The CDR3 is 11 amino acids. CDR3 sequence (DNA): TGTGCCTTACAGGGGGCTTATGGCTACACCTTC. As protein: CALQGAYGYTF. Combining the CDR3 with reference TRBV30 and TRBJ1-2 gives the whole variable domain SQTIHQWPATLVQPVGSPLSLECTVEGTSNPNLYWYRQAAGRGLQLLFYSVGIGQISSEVPQNLSASRPQDRQFILSSKKLLLSDSGFYLCALQGAYGYTFGSGTRLTVV.

The chain uses TRBV27 and TRBJ1-2, with TRBD1 matching 10 bases. CDR1 is MNHEY and CDR2 is SMNVEV in the germline V gene (reference sequence). Losses at the gene ends were 5 bases for V and 7 bases for J; bases not matched to a gene: 7. The CDR3 is 14 amino acids. CDR3 DNA: TGTGCCAGCAGTCCACCGGGACAGGGGATTGGCTACACCTTC. It encodes CASSPPGQGIGYTF.

The chain carries TRBV18 and TRBJ1-1; the D gene is possibly TRBD1 (6 bases). The CDR3 consists of 13 residues. Between the trimmed V and J ends, which lost 3 bases and 8 bases, there was a span of 13 bases. CDR1 and CDR2 (germline): KGHSH, LQKENI. The CDR3 coding sequence is TGTGCCAGCTCACCTGCGGGGGCTTACGAAGCTTTCTTT. As protein: CASSPAGAYEAFF.

This clone was seen a few times. The chain uses TRBV11-2 and TRBJ2-2, with 8 bases that match TRBD1. V gave up 8 bases and J gave up 10 bases; unmatched junction bases: 15. This CDR3 has 15 residues. Germline assignment: CDR1 SGHAT and CDR2 FQNNGV. The chain's CDR3 is CASGKGQETPVELFF. CDR3 nucleotide sequence: TGTGCCAGCGGCAAGGGACAGGAAACACCGGTGGAGCTGTTTTTT.

In its sample, this clone was seen a few times. J is TRBJ1-3 and V is TRBV5-4; the D is unclear. The germline V gene has CDR1 SGHNT and CDR2 YYREEE (reference sequence). The V and J ends lost 2 bases and 0 bases respectively, with 9 bases between them. The CDR3 is 15 amino acids. The CDR3 spells CASSFFGSSGNTIYF. The CDR3 DNA reads as TGTGCCAGCAGCTTTTTTGGGAGCTCTGGAAACACCATATATTTT.

The rearrangement uses TRBV5-1 and TRBJ2-5; 12 nucleotides line up with TRBD2. The length of the CDR3 is 16 residues. The germline CDR1 and CDR2 sequences are SGHRS and YFSETQ. The V and J ends lost 6 bases and 5 bases, in that order; junction bases with no gene match: 11. In DNA form, the CDR3 reads TGCGCCAGCACCCGGACGGGACTAGCGGGCTTTGAGACCCAGTACTTC. Translating it yields CASTRTGLAGFETQYF.

The chain combines TRBV6-6 with TRBJ1-2, with D unresolved. Germline CDR1 and CDR2: MNHNY and SVGAGI (reference sequence). V was shortened by 4 bases and J by 6 bases, with 9 bases between the two germline ends. The CDR3 length is 12 residues. CDR3 loop: CASSSYGDGYTF. Written as DNA, the CDR3 is TGTGCCAGCAGTTCCTACGGGGATGGCTACACCTTC.

The chain links TRBV9 to TRBJ2-5; TRBD2 agrees at 8 bases. CDR1 SGDLS and CDR2 YYNGEE come from the germline V gene. The ends lost 0 bases at V and 7 bases at J; junction bases unmatched: 14. This CDR3 has 17 amino acids. CDR3 residues: CASSVAMERGIDGTQYF. For the CDR3, the DNA is TGTGCCAGCAGCGTAGCTATGGAGCGGGGGATCGATGGGACCCAGTACTTC.

V gene TRBV28 combines with J gene TRBJ1-4, with D tentatively TRBD1 (5 bases). The CDR3 is 14 residues long. V was pared by 5 bases and J by 8 bases, with 15 bases between. In germline, CDR1 is MDHEN, CDR2 SYDVKM. CDR3 sequence: CASSLGGGREKLFF. CDR3 DNA: TGTGCCAGCAGTCTCGGGGGGGGAAGAGAAAAACTGTTTTTT.

The table lists this clone with a few counts. The CDR3 region has the DNA TGTGCCAGCAGCCCGGGGACAGGGGCTAATGAAAAACTGTTTTTT. This gives the protein CASSPGTGANEKLFF. The chain recombines TRBV5-4 with TRBJ1-4; 10 bases line up with TRBD1. The germline CDR1 and CDR2 sequences are SGHNT and YYREEE (reference sequence). V trimming: 4 bases; J trimming: 3 bases; junction bases outside the gene matches: 3. The CDR3 extends over 15 amino acids.

This clone was found once. The genes are TRBV6-2 or TRBV6-3 and TRBJ1-2; no definite D call. The ends were cut back, 0 bases at V and 8 bases at J, with 13 bases in the middle. The CDR3 spans 14 residues. Germline CDR1 reads MNHEY; CDR2 reads SVGEGT. CDR3 nucleotides: TGTGCCAGCAGTTACTCGCAGGTACGATCCGGCTACACCTTC. Protein product: CASSYSQVRSGYTF.

Many counts were recorded for this clone. Germline is not matched at one junction end, which may reflect a read error. The rearrangement uses TRBV6-1 and TRBJ2-1; weak D call: TRBD1 (7 bases). The CDR3 has 18 residues. Germline lookup yields CDR1 MNHNS and CDR2 SASEGT. This chain's CDR3 is CASSKASGAGGSYNEQFF. CDR3 coding DNA: TGTGCCAGCAGTAAAGCCTCAGGGGCAGGGGGGTCCTACAATGAGCAGTTCTTC.

The chain is built from TRBV3-1 (or the pseudogene TRBV3-2) and TRBJ2-3; the match to TRBD1 covers 9 bases. Unmatched junction bases numbered 6, after V lost 4 bases and J lost 1 base. Germline V gene sequence: CDR1 LGHDT, CDR2 YNNKEL (reference sequence). The CDR3 contains 16 residues. CDR3 sequence: CASSPEWTGGTDTQYF. CDR3 nucleotide sequence: TGTGCCAGCAGCCCTGAATGGACAGGGGGCACAGATACGCAGTATTTT.

The V and J genes are TRBV10-3 and TRBJ2-3; the match to TRBD2 covers 13 bases. The CDR3 sequence is 18 residues long. V was pared by 0 bases and J by 2 bases, with 5 bases of the junction left unmatched. CDR1 is ENHRY, CDR2 SYGVKD, per germline. CDR3 sequence reads: CAISESTTSGGLTDTQYF. CDR3 DNA sequence: TGTGCCATCAGTGAGTCCACGACTAGCGGGGGGCTCACAGATACGCAGTATTTT.

The V and J genes are TRBV29-1 and TRBJ2-7, with 8 bases aligning to TRBD1. J was trimmed by 2 bases and V by 1 base; bases with no gene match: 10. Germline CDR1 reads SQVTM; CDR2 reads ANQGSEA. The CDR3 is 16 residues long. The CDR3 DNA is TGCAGCGTTGAAGGGGACACGGGACAGGATCCCTACGAGCAGTACTTC. Its protein is CSVEGDTGQDPYEQYF.

The chain has TRBV7-9 and TRBJ1-2; possible D gene TRBD1, 6 bases. V gave up 5 bases and J gave up 0 bases, with 19 bases separating them. The CDR3 consists of 17 residues. The germline V gene encodes CDR1 SEHNR and CDR2 FQNEAQ (reference sequence). The CDR3 loop is CASSPRGGGATNYGYTF. CDR3 sequence (DNA): TGTGCCAGCAGCCCCCGGGGTGGGGGGGCTACTAACTATGGCTACACCTTC.

V and J are TRBV6-6 and TRBJ1-1; D is unresolved. V lost 6 bases and J 1 base, leaving 15 bases between the germline ends. CDR1 is MNHNY, CDR2 SVGAGI, per germline (reference sequence). The CDR3 extends over 15 amino acids. In nucleotides, the CDR3 is TGTGCCAGCAGCCCATCCCGGGAGGGGAACACTGAAGCTTTCTTT. It codes for CASSPSREGNTEAFF.

The V call is TRBV5-4, the J call TRBJ2-3; 9 bases are shared with TRBD1. CDR1 SGHNT and CDR2 YYREEE come from the germline V gene (reference sequence). The CDR3 has 15 residues. Trimming at V came to 4 bases and at J to 5 bases, leaving 8 bases not matched to a gene. DNA of the CDR3: TGTGCCAGCAGCCGGTGGACAGGGGAGCGAGATACGCAGTATTTT. It is translated as CASSRWTGERDTQYF. The full variable domain, its missing parts supplied by reference TRBV5-4 and TRBJ2-3, is ETGVTQSPTHLIKTRGQQVTLRCSSQSGHNTVSWYQQALGQGPQFIFQYYREEENGRGNFPPRFSGLQFPNYSSELNVNALELDDSALYLCASSRWTGERDTQYFGPGTRLTVL.

The V call is TRBV7-6, the J call TRBJ2-5; the match to TRBD1 covers 8 bases. J was trimmed by 1 base and V by 6 bases; bases with no gene match: 7. Germline V gene sequence: CDR1 SGHVS, CDR2 FNYEAQ. This CDR3 contains 15 residues. The chain's CDR3 is CASRQAGQGQETQYF. The CDR3 nucleotides read TGTGCCAGCAGACAAGCAGGACAGGGCCAAGAGACCCAGTACTTC.

The gene calls are TRBV5-1 and TRBJ2-3, with 9 nucleotides matching TRBD2. CDR1 SGHRS and CDR2 YFSETQ come from the germline V gene. The CDR3 has 17 residues. Trimming cost V 5 bases and J 1 base; bases outside gene matches: 11. The CDR3 reads CASRRGRGGPGTDTQYF. CDR3 in DNA: TGCGCCAGCAGAAGGGGGCGGGGGGGCCCCGGCACAGATACGCAGTATTTT.

The chain recombines TRBV5-1 with TRBJ1-2, with no clear D. Trimming stripped 4 bases from V and 5 bases from J, with 9 bases between. The CDR3 sequence is 12 residues long. Germline assignment: CDR1 SGHRS and CDR2 YFSETQ. The CDR3 spells CASSPQDYGYTF. Written as DNA, the CDR3 is TGCGCCAGCAGCCCCCAGGATTATGGCTACACCTTC.

The rearrangement links TRBV5-1 to TRBJ2-7; 11 nucleotides line up with TRBD1. Germline-derived CDR1 and CDR2 are SGHRS and YFSETQ. There are 14 residues in the CDR3. V trimming: 3 bases; J trimming: 2 bases; junction bases outside the gene matches: 1. Written as DNA, the CDR3 is TGCGCCAGCAGCTCGGGACAGGGGGCCTACGAGCAGTACTTC. It is translated as CASSSGQGAYEQYF. The full variable domain, its missing parts supplied by reference TRBV5-1 and TRBJ2-7, is KAGVTQTPRYLIKTRGQQVTLSCSPISGHRSVSWYQQTPGQGLQFLFEYFSETQRNKGNFPGRFSGRQFSNSRSEMNVSTLELGDSALYLCASSSGQGAYEQYFGPGTRLTVT.

The V and J genes are TRBV5-1 and TRBJ1-4; TRBD1 is a possible D gene (6 bases). The germline CDR1 and CDR2 sequences are SGHRS and YFSETQ. V was trimmed by 1 base and J by 6 bases, leaving 19 bases between them. The CDR3 has 17 residues. In nucleotides, the CDR3 is TGCGCCAGCAGCTTGAGCGGGGGGACACGGGCAGATGAAAAACTGTTTTTT. Amino acid sequence: CASSLSGGTRADEKLFF.

In DNA, the CDR3 is TGTGCCAGCAGTTTAGTCAGGGGCGAGCAGTACGTC. Residues: CASSLVRGEQYV. The chain combines TRBV12-3 or TRBV12-4 with TRBJ2-7; D perhaps matches TRBD1 (6 bases). This CDR3 has 12 residues. V was trimmed by 1 base and J by 6 bases, leaving 7 bases between them.